A single sample gave rise to the 16 T cell receptor beta chains below, sequenced in a study of graft-versus-host responses after intestinal transplantation. Clones were sequenced by immunoSEQ multiplex PCR, and TCRdb holds only the in-frame ones, with some missing. The profile covers tens of thousands of clones, with 84% appearing a single time and 0.39% taken by the ten largest. The antigens for these receptors are not known. Sample: unstimulated CD4+ T cells sorted from spleen or lymph node cells, taken before transplant. These receptors originate from a human donor who was the organ donor for an intestinal transplant.

V and J are TRBV5-6 and TRBJ2-5; D uncertain. The V end was cut by 2 bases, the J end by 1 base, with 12 bases between. Germline V gene lookup returns CDR1 SGHDT and CDR2 YYEEEE. This CDR3 comprises 15 residues. The CDR3 is CASSFDSTLQETQYF. In nucleotides, the CDR3 is TGTGCCAGCAGCTTCGACTCTACCCTCCAAGAGACCCAGTACTTC. Filled out from reference TRBV5-6 and TRBJ2-5, the complete variable domain reads DAGVTQSPTHLIKTRGQQVTLRCSPKSGHDTVSWYQQALGQGPQFIFQYYEEEERQRGNFPDRFSGHQFPNYSSELNVNALLLGDSALYLCASSFDSTLQETQYFGPGTRLLVL.

The chain's CDR3 is CASSFRWGDTEAFF. CDR3 sequence (DNA): TGTGCCAGCAGCTTTCGTTGGGGAGACACTGAAGCTTTCTTT. The rearrangement links TRBV11-2 to TRBJ1-1; D is undetermined. V was clipped by 3 bases and J by 3 bases, with 11 bases between them. The CDR3 spans 14 residues. Looked up from germline, CDR1 is SGHAT and CDR2 is FQNNGV.

CDR3 nucleotides: TGTGCCAGCAAAGAGGGTAGCTTAGGGCAGCCCCAGCATTTT. Its protein is CASKEGSLGQPQHF. V gene TRBV6-1 combines with J gene TRBJ1-5, with no clear D. This CDR3 spans 14 amino acids. Germline assignment: CDR1 MNHNS and CDR2 SASEGT. With 7 bases removed from V and 7 bases from J, the gap between germline ends came to 17 bases.

The V call is TRBV28, the J call TRBJ1-2; tentatively, D is TRBD1 (6 bases). Trimming pared 6 bases from V and 10 bases from J, leaving 27 bases between. The CDR3 is made up of 16 amino acids. The germline CDR1 and CDR2 sequences are MDHEN and SYDVKM. The CDR3 is CASSELQGLGSRHYTF. The DNA of the CDR3 is TGTGCCAGCAGCGAGTTACAGGGTTTGGGGTCAAGGCACTACACCTTC.

This clone occurred once. The chain links TRBV5-1 to TRBJ2-2; the match to TRBD1 covers 7 bases. J gave up 0 bases and V 4 bases, and 9 bases lay outside the gene matches. Germline V gene lookup returns CDR1 SGHRS and CDR2 YFSETQ. This CDR3 has 17 amino acids. The CDR3 region has the DNA TGCGCCAGCAGCGAAATGACAGGGTGGGCGAACACCGGGGAGCTGTTTTTT. Its translation: CASSEMTGWANTGELFF.

The gene calls are TRBV28 and TRBJ1-4; 12 bases align to TRBD1. The germline V gene has CDR1 MDHEN and CDR2 SYDVKM. The CDR3 has 22 amino acids. Trimming took 5 bases from V and 7 from J; bases not matched to a gene: 26. CDR3 nucleotide sequence: TGTGCCAGCAGTCTCCTCTCCTCCGGGACAGGGGGCGCACCGCTCGAAGGTGAAAAACTGTTTTTT. It translates to CASSLLSSGTGGAPLEGEKLFF. The entire variable domain, with the rest obtained from reference TRBV28 and TRBJ1-4, is as follows: DVKVTQSSRYLVKRTGEKVFLECVQDMDHENMFWYRQDPGLGLRLIYFSYDVKMKEKGDIPEGYSVSREKKERFSLILESASTNQTSMYLCASSLLSSGTGGAPLEGEKLFFGSGTQLSVL.

The genes are TRBV6-5 and TRBJ1-2, with a weak D call TRBD1 (5 bases). The CDR3 totals 11 residues. The germline V gene encodes CDR1 MNHEY and CDR2 SVGAGI. The ends were cut back, 8 bases at V and 8 bases at J, with 12 bases in the middle. CDR3 residues: CASSGGYGYTF. CDR3 DNA sequence: TGTGCCAGCTCCGGGGGGTACGGCTACACCTTC.

V is TRBV9 and J is TRBJ2-1; D ambiguous. The V gene's germline CDR1 is SGDLS and CDR2 YYNGEE. V lost 0 bases and J 8 bases, leaving 9 bases between the germline ends. The length of the CDR3 is 13 residues. The CDR3 protein is CASSVGSRDEQFF. The CDR3 bases are TGTGCCAGCAGCGTAGGAAGTCGGGATGAGCAGTTCTTC.

The rearrangement joins TRBV7-2 to TRBJ2-3; D perhaps matches TRBD2 (7 bases). V was trimmed by 5 bases and J by 1 base, leaving 19 bases between them. CDR1 is SGHTA, CDR2 FQGNSA, per germline. There are 17 residues in the CDR3. The CDR3 loop is CASSLLTGGQGTDTQYF. The CDR3 region has the DNA TGTGCCAGCAGCCTCCTTACGGGGGGCCAGGGCACAGATACGCAGTATTTT. Full variable domain (remainder filled in from reference TRBV7-2 and TRBJ2-3): GAGVSQSPSNKVTEKGKDVELRCDPISGHTALYWYRQSLGQGLEFLIYFQGNSAPDKSGLPSDRFSAERTGGSVSTLTIQRTQQEDSAVYLCASSLLTGGQGTDTQYFGPGTRLTVL.

The table lists this clone with a few counts. This chain connects TRBV19 to TRBJ2-1, with 14 bases aligning to TRBD2. V lost 4 bases to trimming and J lost 4 bases; unmatched junction nucleotides: 6. Germline lookup yields CDR1 LNHDA and CDR2 SQIVND (reference sequence). The CDR3 has 17 residues. CDR3 residues: CASSTRWTSGGYNEQFF. The CDR3, as DNA: TGTGCCAGTAGTACCCGATGGACTAGCGGGGGGTACAATGAGCAGTTCTTC.

The chain links TRBV9 to TRBJ2-1; TRBD1 is a possible D gene (6 bases). The CDR3 sequence is 14 residues long. Germline V gene data show CDR1 as SGDLS and CDR2 as YYNGEE. The germline V and J ends were trimmed by 4 bases and 8 bases, with 16 bases remaining between them. The CDR3, as DNA: TGTGCCAGCAGCCGTTCCGACAAGGGGGATGAGCAGTTCTTC. Translation: CASSRSDKGDEQFF.

The chain combines TRBV5-5 with TRBJ2-5; D may be TRBD2 (6 bases). Germline V CDR1 and CDR2: SGHKS, YYEKEE (reference sequence). The CDR3 spans 14 residues. V gave up 4 bases and J gave up 5 bases, with 15 bases separating them. The CDR3, as DNA: TGTGCCAGCAGCACGGTGCGGGGTCAGGAGACCCAGTACTTC. Translation gives CASSTVRGQETQYF.

This clone was observed a few times. The chain carries TRBV28 and TRBJ1-2; 7 bases align to TRBD1. Germline-derived CDR1 and CDR2 are MDHEN and SYDVKM. The CDR3 is 14 amino acids. Trimming removed 6 bases from V and 4 bases from J; junction bases left unmatched: 8. CDR3 DNA: TGTGCCAGCAGACTGAAGGGACAGATCTATGGCTACACCTTC. It is translated as CASRLKGQIYGYTF.

This chain uses TRBV5-6 with TRBJ2-5; D possibly corresponds to TRBD2 (8 bases). Germline lookup yields CDR1 SGHDT and CDR2 YYEEEE. The length of the CDR3 is 18 residues. The V and J ends lost 0 bases and 5 bases respectively, with 23 bases between them. CDR3 sequence reads: CASSLVLGAGARGETQYF. The CDR3 nucleotides read TGTGCCAGCAGCTTGGTCTTGGGAGCGGGGGCCAGGGGGGAGACCCAGTACTTC.

V is TRBV15 and J is TRBJ2-7, with 7 bases aligning to TRBD1. V lost 5 bases and J lost 0; bases outside the gene matches: 7. The CDR3 contains 15 residues. Germline CDR1 and CDR2: LNHNV and YYDKDF (reference sequence). The CDR3 here is CATSPNRGASYEQYV. The CDR3 DNA sequence: TGTGCCACCAGCCCGAACAGGGGCGCCTCCTACGAGCAGTACGTC.

The V call is TRBV5-4, the J call TRBJ1-3, with TRBD1 matching over 8 bases. This CDR3 contains 15 residues. With 3 bases clipped from V and 10 bases from J, the junction kept 12 bases outside the gene matches. Germline-derived CDR1 and CDR2 are SGHNT and YYREEE (reference sequence). Here the CDR3 DNA reads TGTGCCAGCAGCTATTCCCAGGGGGCCGGTTCAACCATATATTTT. Encoded protein: CASSYSQGAGSTIYF.